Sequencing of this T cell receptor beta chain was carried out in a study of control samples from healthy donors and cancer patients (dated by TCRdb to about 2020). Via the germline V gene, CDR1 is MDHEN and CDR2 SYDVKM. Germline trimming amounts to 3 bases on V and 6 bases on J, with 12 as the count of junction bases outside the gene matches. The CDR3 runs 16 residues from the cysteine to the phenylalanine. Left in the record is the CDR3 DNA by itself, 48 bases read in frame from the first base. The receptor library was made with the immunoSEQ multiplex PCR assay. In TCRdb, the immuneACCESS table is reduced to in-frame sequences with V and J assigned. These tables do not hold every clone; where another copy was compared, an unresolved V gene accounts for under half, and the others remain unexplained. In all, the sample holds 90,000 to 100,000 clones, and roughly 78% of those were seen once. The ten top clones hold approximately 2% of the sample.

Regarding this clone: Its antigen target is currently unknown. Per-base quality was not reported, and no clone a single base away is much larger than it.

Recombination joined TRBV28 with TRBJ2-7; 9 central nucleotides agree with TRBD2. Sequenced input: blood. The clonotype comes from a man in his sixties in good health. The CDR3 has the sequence CASSFQGTSFFAEQYF. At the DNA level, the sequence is TGTGCCAGCAGTTTCCAAGGGACTAGCTTTTTCGCCGAGCAGTACTTC.